Many counts were recorded for the clone carrying this TCR beta chain. The sample belongs to a study of T cells in Graves' hyperthyroidism and ophthalmopathy. Amplification of TCR beta CDR3 regions used RNA as the template. The HTBI primer set was used in a first-round RT-PCR of the TCR CDR3. MiXCR, run by TCRdb on the multiplex PCR reads, gives a single entry per CDR3 protein. The repertoire includes almost 600,000 distinct CDR3 sequences, approximately 14% of them detected once, and 4.5% to 6% sits in the top ten. There are 14 residues in the CDR3. Germline CDR1 is MGHDK and CDR2 is SYGVNS. The germline V and J ends were trimmed by 4 bases and 4 bases, with 11 bases remaining between them.

The receptor was isolated from a woman in her twenties or thirties with Graves' hyperthyroidism that later progressed to Graves' ophthalmopathy. The specimen sequenced was blood. The chain joins TRBV25-1 to TRBJ1-5; D unresolved. The CDR3 nucleotides are TGTGCCAGCAGTGTTGGAGGAAGTAATCAGCCCCAGCATTTT. Translating it yields CASSVGGSNQPQHF.